The clone carrying this T cell receptor beta chain was picked up a small number of times. Its antigen remains unidentified. Unique molecular identifiers were attached to individual cDNA molecules. TCRdb ran MiXCR on the 5' RACE reads and lists one entry per CDR3 protein. The sample has 80,000 to 100,000 distinct CDR3 sequences, 12% seen once. The trim removed 7 bases at V and 1 base at J, leaving 3 bases unmatched. The CDR3 contains 14 residues. This record belongs to a study of early T cells in non-severe SARS-CoV-2 infection. Study overall: The authors sequenced bulk RNA from unsorted whole blood, leaving chains unpaired.

Regarding the study as a whole: VDJdb-based annotation leaned toward anti-spike CD8 responses and missed private and CD4 specificities.

V and J are TRBV12-3 or TRBV12-4 and TRBJ2-2; TRBD2 matches at 7 bases. Sequencing was done on a sample of whole blood. This sequence was found in an adult who was a healthcare worker with PCR-confirmed SARS-CoV-2 infection or an uninfected control (not recorded which). As DNA, the CDR3 is TGTGCCAGCAAAAGCGGGATGAACACCGGGGAGCTGTTTTTT. This sequence encodes CASKSGMNTGELFF.